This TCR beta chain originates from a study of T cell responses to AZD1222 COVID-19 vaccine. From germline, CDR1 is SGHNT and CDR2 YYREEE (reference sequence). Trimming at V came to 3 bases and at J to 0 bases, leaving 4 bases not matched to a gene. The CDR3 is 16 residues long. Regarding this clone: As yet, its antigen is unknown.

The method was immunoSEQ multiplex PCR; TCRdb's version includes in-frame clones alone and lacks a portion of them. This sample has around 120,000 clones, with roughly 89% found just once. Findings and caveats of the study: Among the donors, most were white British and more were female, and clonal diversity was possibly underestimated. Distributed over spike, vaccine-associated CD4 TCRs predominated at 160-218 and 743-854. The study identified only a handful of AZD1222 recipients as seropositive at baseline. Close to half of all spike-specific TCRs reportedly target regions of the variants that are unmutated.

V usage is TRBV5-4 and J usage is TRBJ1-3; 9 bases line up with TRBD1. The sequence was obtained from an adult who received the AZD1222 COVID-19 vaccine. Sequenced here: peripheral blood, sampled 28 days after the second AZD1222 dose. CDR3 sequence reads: CASSSRTGASGNTIYF. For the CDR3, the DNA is TGTGCCAGCAGCTCACGGACAGGGGCCTCTGGAAACACCATATATTTT.